This T cell receptor beta chain was recovered during a study of regulatory dendritic cells for organ transplantation. The data were produced by immunoSEQ multiplex PCR, yet TCRdb's version contains in-frame clones alone and is incomplete. The table has 25,000 to 30,000 clones, roughly 85% seen once. Study-wide results and limits: Considerable individual heterogeneity was seen in alloreactive memory CD8+ T cells. Naive T cells showed high diversity, memory cells less, memory CD8+ least.

Remarks on this clone: The antigen is undetermined.

Material: naive CD8+ T cells from blood. Specified subset: CD45RA+ naive T cells. The TCR was taken from a human donor in good health.

In DNA, the CDR3 is TGCGCCAGCAGCCAGGGACTCAACACCGGGGAGCTGTTTTTT. Protein product: CASSQGLNTGELFF. V is TRBV4-3 and J is TRBJ2-2, with D maybe TRBD2 (6 bases). V was clipped by 3 bases and J by 2 bases, with 7 bases between them. Per germline, CDR1 LGHNA and CDR2 YSLEER. The CDR3 extends over 14 amino acids.